This TCR beta chain is from a study of blood T cell repertoires in COVID-19. Background on the study: PBMCs, B-cell-depleted T cells, or T cells were the source of the cDNA or gDNA that made up the material.

CDR3 length: 15 amino acids. Trimming took 5 bases from V and 0 from J, leaving 11 bases between them. CDR1 and CDR2 from the germline V gene are KGHSH and LQKENI. Some clones are missing from TCRdb's copy, which holds only in-frame ones; the method was immunoSEQ multiplex PCR. The table has roughly 180,000 clones, around 76% seen once. The receptor comes from a woman aged 50 to 60 with active or convalescent COVID-19. The sample comprised peripheral blood. The chain employs TRBV18 and TRBJ2-1; TRBD2 is a possible D gene (5 bases). The CDR3 DNA is TGTGCCAGCTCAAGGACTGTCGACTCCTACAATGAGCAGTTCTTC. Protein sequence: CASSRTVDSYNEQFF.